Below, 4 T cell receptor beta chains from the same sample are listed, as sequenced in a study of OX40 agonist ivuxolimab in advanced cancers. Produced via immunoSEQ multiplex PCR; TCRdb's table is partial and in-frame only. This repertoire shows around 13,000 clones, 75% to 85% found once; its top ten account for less than 55%. Sample: CD4+ or CD8+ T cells sorted from blood, taken in a trial of the OX40 agonist ivuxolimab. These TCRs come from an adult with an advanced solid tumor such as melanoma, head and neck, liver or kidney cancer.

A single count supports this clone. This CDR3 reads CASSQDRTGAYNEQFF. CDR3 DNA sequence: TGCGCCAGCAGCCAAGATCGAACAGGGGCGTACAATGAGCAGTTCTTC. The V and J genes are TRBV4-1 and TRBJ2-1; the match to TRBD1 covers 7 bases. Germline lookup yields CDR1 MGHRA and CDR2 YSYEKL. The trim removed 0 bases at V and 4 bases at J, leaving 6 bases unmatched. CDR3 length: 16 amino acids.

The chain employs TRBV11-3 and TRBJ2-7; unclear D gene. This CDR3 is 12 amino acids long. Trimming stripped 0 bases from V and 7 bases from J, with 7 bases between. Germline CDR1 SGHNT, CDR2 YENEEA. CDR3 DNA: TGTGCCAGCAGCTTAGATTCGTGGGAGCAGTACTTC. It specifies CASSLDSWEQYF.

This chain uses TRBV4-1 with TRBJ1-2; the match to TRBD1 covers 7 bases. The CDR3 is 14 amino acids. Germline-derived CDR1 and CDR2 are MGHRA and YSYEKL. J gave up 5 bases and V 1 base, and 4 bases lay outside the gene matches. CDR3 amino acids: CASSQVAGGYGYTF. As DNA, the CDR3 is TGCGCCAGCAGCCAAGTTGCAGGGGGGTATGGCTACACCTTC.

The chain has TRBV29-1 and TRBJ2-2; no clear D gene. This CDR3 contains 12 residues. The germline V gene has CDR1 SQVTM and CDR2 ANQGSEA. Between the trimmed V and J ends, which lost 4 bases and 4 bases, there was a span of 7 bases. The CDR3 protein is CSVVSPTGELFF. Written as DNA, the CDR3 is TGCAGCGTTGTTTCCCCCACCGGGGAGCTGTTTTTT.